These T cell receptor beta chains were read from a single sample in a study of T-cell memory formation after mild COVID-19. TCRdb passed the 5' RACE reads through MiXCR, listing each CDR3 protein once. The table shows approximately 190,000 distinct CDR3 sequences, with approximately 16% occurring only once. The specimen sequenced was PBMCs or a T cell subset sorted from them (not recorded which). The receptor source for this set is an adult woman who had mild COVID-19 (a few samples of this study predate the infection). Cell type and time point are not known. Each CDR3 is given with its conserved first and last residue. D genes are given only for firm matches. Clone size is not always given. Where it is, it says once, few, many or a class for expanded clones.

D: NA
V: TRBV7-6
J: TRBJ2-1
size: NA
DNA: TGTGCCAGCAGCCCGGCGGGACCCAGCTCCTACAATGAGCAGTTCTTC
CDR3: CASSPAGPSSYNEQFF

D: TRBD2
V: TRBV7-9
J: TRBJ2-1
size: NA
DNA: TGTGCCAGCAGCCGGCACGGCGGGAGGAGAAATGAGAAGTTCTTC
CDR3: CASSRHGGRRNEKFF

D: NA
V: TRBV19
J: TRBJ1-2
size: NA
DNA: TGTGCCAGTAGTCGGGCCAATGGCTACACCTTC
CDR3: CASSRANGYTF

D: TRBD1
V: TRBV6-2/TRBV6-3
J: TRBJ2-7
size: few
DNA: TGTGCCAGCAGCGAACTCGGCAGGGGGCGCACCTACGAGCAGTACTTC
CDR3: CASSELGRGRTYEQYF

D: NA
V: TRBV6-5
J: TRBJ1-2
size: NA
DNA: TGTGCCAGCAGTTTACGAAGAACAGAGAACTATGGCTACACCTTC
CDR3: CASSLRRTENYGYTF

D: TRBD1
V: TRBV7-9
J: TRBJ2-7
size: few
DNA: TGTGCCAGCAGTTTTACGGACAGGGGGTCGGGGCAGTACTTC
CDR3: CASSFTDRGSGQYF

D: NA
V: TRBV7-2
J: TRBJ1-1
size: few
DNA: TGTGCCAGCAGCTTAAGCCGGGGACACACTGAAGCTTTCTTT
CDR3: CASSLSRGHTEAFF

D: TRBD1
V: TRBV20-1
J: TRBJ1-3
size: few
DNA: TGCAGTGCTAGCGGGACAGGCTCTGGAAACACCATATATTTT
CDR3: CSASGTGSGNTIYF

D: TRBD2
V: TRBV12-3/TRBV12-4
J: TRBJ2-1
size: NA
DNA: TGTGCCAGCAGCCTCAGAGCGGGAGGCTCCTACAATGAGCAGTTCTTC
CDR3: CASSLRAGGSYNEQFF

D: NA
V: TRBV29-1
J: TRBJ1-5
size: NA
DNA: TGCAGCGCCTGGGACGGCAATCAGCCCCAGCATTTT
CDR3: CSAWDGNQPQHF

D: TRBD1
V: TRBV4-1
J: TRBJ1-6
size: NA
DNA: TGCGCCAGCAGCCAAGTGAGGGGGCGAAATTCACCCCTCCACTTT
CDR3: CASSQVRGRNSPLHF

D: TRBD1
V: TRBV4-1
J: TRBJ2-3
size: NA
DNA: TGCGCCAGCAGCCAAGATTTCGGACAGGGTCCCGCAGATACGCAGTATTTT
CDR3: CASSQDFGQGPADTQYF